This T cell receptor (beta chain) comes out of a study of blood T cell repertoires in COVID-19. Study summary: Collection of acute and convalescent COVID-19 samples took place in the United States, Italy and Spain.

Libraries were prepared by immunoSEQ multiplex PCR; TCRdb keeps only in-frame clonotypes and omits some of them. This table has some 71,000 clones, about 80% appearing once. There are a few counts of this clone. J lost 2 bases, V lost 4 bases, and 6 bases had no gene match. The CDR3 consists of 15 residues. The V gene's germline CDR1 is SGHTA and CDR2 FQGNSA. The sample was peripheral blood. This clonotype was sampled from a woman in her 70s with acute or convalescent COVID-19. The chain is built from TRBV7-2 and TRBJ2-3; 7 bases line up with TRBD2. CDR3 region: CASSSERGFTDTQYF. The CDR3 bases are TGTGCCAGCAGCTCGGAGCGGGGTTTCACAGATACGCAGTATTTT.